This record covers a single T cell receptor (beta chain). These data belong to a study of T cell responses to AZD1222 COVID-19 vaccine. Assay used: immunoSEQ multiplex PCR; TCRdb lists only in-frame clones, some missing. The table records tens of thousands of clones, around 81% of them present only once. The CDR3 runs to 18 residues. V trimming: 0 bases; J trimming: 6 bases; junction bases outside the gene matches: 10. In germline, CDR1 is LGHDT, CDR2 YNNKEL (reference sequence). This TCR was sampled from an adult in good health. The V call is TRBV3-1 (or the pseudogene TRBV3-2), the J call TRBJ2-2, with 10 bases identical to TRBD2. The sample here was peripheral blood, taken on day 0 of AZD1222 vaccination. Written as DNA, the CDR3 is TGTGCCAGCAGCCAAGAGATTCGGAGCGGGGGGGCCCCCGGGGAGCTGTTTTTT. Translated: CASSQEIRSGGAPGELFF.